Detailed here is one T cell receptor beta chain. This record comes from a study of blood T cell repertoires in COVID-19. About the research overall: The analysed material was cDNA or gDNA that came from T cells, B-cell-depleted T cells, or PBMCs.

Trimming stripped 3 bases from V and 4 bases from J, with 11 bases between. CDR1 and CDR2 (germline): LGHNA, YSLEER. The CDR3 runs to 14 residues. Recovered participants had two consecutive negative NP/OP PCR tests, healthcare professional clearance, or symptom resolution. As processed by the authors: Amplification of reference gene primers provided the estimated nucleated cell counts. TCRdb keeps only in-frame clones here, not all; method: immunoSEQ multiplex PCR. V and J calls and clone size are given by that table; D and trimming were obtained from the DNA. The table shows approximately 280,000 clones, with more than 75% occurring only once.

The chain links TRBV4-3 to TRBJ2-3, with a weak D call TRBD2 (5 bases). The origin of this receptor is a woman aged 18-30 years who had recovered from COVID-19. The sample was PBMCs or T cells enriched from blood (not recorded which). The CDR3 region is CASSHPGWSDTQYF. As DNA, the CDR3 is TGCGCCAGCAGCCACCCGGGGTGGTCAGATACGCAGTATTTT.